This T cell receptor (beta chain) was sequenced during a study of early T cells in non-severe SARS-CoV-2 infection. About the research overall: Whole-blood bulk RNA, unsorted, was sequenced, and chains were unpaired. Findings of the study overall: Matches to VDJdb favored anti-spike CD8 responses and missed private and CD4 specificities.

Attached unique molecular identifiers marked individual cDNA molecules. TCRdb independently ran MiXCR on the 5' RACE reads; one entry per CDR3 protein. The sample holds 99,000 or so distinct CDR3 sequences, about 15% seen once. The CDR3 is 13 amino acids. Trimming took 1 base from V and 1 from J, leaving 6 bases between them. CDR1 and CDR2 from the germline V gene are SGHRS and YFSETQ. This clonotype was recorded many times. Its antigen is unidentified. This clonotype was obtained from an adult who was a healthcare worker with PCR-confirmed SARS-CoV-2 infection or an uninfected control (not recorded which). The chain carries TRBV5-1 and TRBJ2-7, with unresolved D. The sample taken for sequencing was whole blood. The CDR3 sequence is CASSLYGSYEQYF. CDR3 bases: TGCGCCAGCAGCTTGTATGGATCCTACGAGCAGTACTTC.